This T cell receptor (beta chain) was captured by sequencing in a study of blood T cell repertoires in COVID-19. Study overall: The origin of the acute and convalescent COVID-19 samples was the United States, Italy and Spain.

The germline V gene has CDR1 SGHVS and CDR2 FQNEAQ. With 5 bases removed from V and 8 bases from J, the gap between germline ends came to 18 bases. The CDR3 consists of 14 residues. Individuals drawn from approximately 26 US areas were about 18 to 95 years old. Cohorts were assigned according to the clinical history that participants reported. Original processing methods: How many nucleated cells were present was estimated from reference gene primer amplification. TCRdb's table, derived via immunoSEQ multiplex PCR, lists solely in-frame clones and lacks some. Clone size and V and J calls were adopted from that table, with D and trimming inferred from the DNA. The table has roughly 160,000 clones, about four fifths seen once.

Source material: PBMCs or T cells enriched from blood (not recorded which). The sequence was obtained from a man in his 60s who had recovered from COVID-19. The genes are TRBV7-8 and TRBJ1-2, with TRBD1 as a possible D gene (5 bases). This CDR3 reads CASSTGQGPGGYTF. The CDR3 DNA follows: TGTGCCAGCAGCACCGGACAAGGACCAGGGGGCTACACCTTC.